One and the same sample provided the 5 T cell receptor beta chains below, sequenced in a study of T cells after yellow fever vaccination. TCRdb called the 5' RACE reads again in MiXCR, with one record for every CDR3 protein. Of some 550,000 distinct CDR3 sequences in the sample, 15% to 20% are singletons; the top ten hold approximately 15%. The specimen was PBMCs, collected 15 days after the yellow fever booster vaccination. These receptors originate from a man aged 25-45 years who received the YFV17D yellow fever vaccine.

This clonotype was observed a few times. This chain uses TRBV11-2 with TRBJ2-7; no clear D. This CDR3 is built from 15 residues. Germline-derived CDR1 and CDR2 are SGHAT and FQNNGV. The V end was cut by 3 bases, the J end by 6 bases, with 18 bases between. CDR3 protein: CASSFSSFTPLEQYF. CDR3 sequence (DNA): TGTGCCAGCAGCTTCTCCTCCTTCACCCCTCTCGAGCAGTACTTC.

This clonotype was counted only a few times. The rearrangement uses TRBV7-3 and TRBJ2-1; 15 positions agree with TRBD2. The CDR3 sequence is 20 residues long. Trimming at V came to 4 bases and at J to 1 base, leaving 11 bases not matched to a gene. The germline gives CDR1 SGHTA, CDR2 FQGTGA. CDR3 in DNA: TGTGCCAGCAGCTCCCCCCGGACTAGCGGGAGGGCGGGGTCCTACAATGAGCAGTTCTTC. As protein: CASSSPRTSGRAGSYNEQFF.

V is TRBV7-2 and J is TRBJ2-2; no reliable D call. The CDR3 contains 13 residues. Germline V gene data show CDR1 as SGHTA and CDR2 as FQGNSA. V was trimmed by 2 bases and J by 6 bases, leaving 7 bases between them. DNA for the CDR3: TGTGCCAGCAGCTTAAAGCCGGCCGGGGAGCTGTTTTTT. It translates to CASSLKPAGELFF.

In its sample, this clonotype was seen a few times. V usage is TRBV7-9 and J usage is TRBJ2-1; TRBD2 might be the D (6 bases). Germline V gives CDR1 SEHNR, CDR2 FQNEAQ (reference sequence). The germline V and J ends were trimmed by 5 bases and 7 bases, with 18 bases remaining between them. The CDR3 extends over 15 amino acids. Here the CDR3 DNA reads TGTGCCAGCAGCGCCCGGGACTCAACGGCAAATGAGCAGTTCTTC. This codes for CASSARDSTANEQFF.

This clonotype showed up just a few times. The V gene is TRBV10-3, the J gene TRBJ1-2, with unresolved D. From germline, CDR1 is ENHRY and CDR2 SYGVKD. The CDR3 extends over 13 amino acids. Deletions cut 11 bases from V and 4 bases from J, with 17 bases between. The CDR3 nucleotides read TGTGCCTCGACCGAAACAGAGCTCTATGGCTACACCTTC. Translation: CASTETELYGYTF.